The clone carrying this T cell receptor beta chain has ten or more counts. Its antigen is as yet unknown. This sample is drawn from a study of CD8 T cells in ankylosing spondylitis. Study results and caveats: Apparently characteristic of ankylosing spondylitis blood was a TCR beta motif (roughly eight highly homologous variants). There were earlier reports of some motif variants in reactive arthritis synovial fluid and blood. Disease-linked clones bore a CD8+ phenotype, appearing relatively rarely in peripheral blood. Significant enrichment of disease-linked clones was reportedly seen in matched ankylosing spondylitis synovial fluid.

Germline-derived CDR1 and CDR2 are ENHRY and SYGVKD. The CDR3 consists of 15 residues. Trimming left V 4 bases short and J 5 bases short, with 17 bases between. In TCRdb, the 5' RACE reads were re-called with MiXCR into one record per CDR3 protein. Found here are roughly 69,000 distinct CDR3 sequences, roughly 5% of them singletons; the top ten hold approximately 2.1%. This receptor was obtained from a male donor with ankylosing spondylitis or in good health (not recorded which). Sequencing was carried out using blood, either unsorted or a sorted T cell fraction (not recorded which). J is TRBJ1-2 and V is TRBV10-3; D gene uncertain. CDR3 loop: CAISGTGLPGYGYTF. CDR3 DNA sequence: TGTGCCATCAGTGGAACGGGCCTCCCGGGATATGGCTACACCTTC.